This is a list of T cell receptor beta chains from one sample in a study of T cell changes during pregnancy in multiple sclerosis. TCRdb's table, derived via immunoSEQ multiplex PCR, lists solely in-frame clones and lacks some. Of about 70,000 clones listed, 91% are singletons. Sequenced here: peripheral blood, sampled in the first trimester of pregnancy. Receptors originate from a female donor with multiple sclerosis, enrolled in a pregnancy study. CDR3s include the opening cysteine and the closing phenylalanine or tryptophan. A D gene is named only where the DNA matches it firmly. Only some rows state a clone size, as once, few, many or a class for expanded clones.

CDR3aa: CASSPGSNQPQHF
CDR3nt: TGTGCCAGCAGCCCAGGGTCTAATCAGCCCCAGCATTTT
j_gene: TRBJ1-5
v_gene: TRBV7-9
abundance: -
d_gene: -

CDR3aa: CASSLGAVNTEAFF
CDR3nt: TGTGCCAGCAGCTTGGGAGCGGTGAACACTGAAGCTTTCTTT
j_gene: TRBJ1-1
v_gene: TRBV5-8
abundance: few
d_gene: -

CDR3aa: CASSLALGHTEAFF
CDR3nt: TGTGCCAGCAGCTTAGCACTAGGTCACACTGAAGCTTTCTTT
j_gene: TRBJ1-1
v_gene: TRBV7-2
abundance: -
d_gene: -

CDR3aa: CASSLAAGQGTYGYTF
CDR3nt: TGTGCCAGCAGCTTGGCGGCGGGACAGGGAACATATGGCTACACCTTC
j_gene: TRBJ1-2
v_gene: TRBV5-6
abundance: -
d_gene: TRBD1

CDR3aa: CASSVSYRGLETQYF
CDR3nt: TGTGCCAGCAGCGTAAGCTACAGGGGGCTGGAGACCCAGTACTTC
j_gene: TRBJ2-5
v_gene: TRBV9
abundance: once
d_gene: TRBD1

CDR3aa: CASSFGGGRFAEAFF
CDR3nt: TGTGCCAGCAGTTTCGGGGGAGGCCGATTCGCTGAAGCTTTCTTT
j_gene: TRBJ1-1
v_gene: TRBV27
abundance: -
d_gene: -

CDR3aa: CASSRIFSQSRANVLTF
CDR3nt: TGTGCCAGCAGCAGAATCTTCTCACAAAGTCGGGCCAACGTCCTGACTTTC
j_gene: TRBJ2-6
v_gene: TRBV7-6
abundance: -
d_gene: -

CDR3aa: CAWRARGLGKLFF
CDR3nt: TGTGCCTGGCGCGCGAGGGGGTTGGGGAAACTGTTTTTT
j_gene: TRBJ1-4
v_gene: TRBV30
abundance: once
d_gene: -

CDR3aa: CASMDRGRRKLFF
CDR3nt: TGTGCCAGCATGGACAGGGGAAGGAGGAAACTGTTTTTT
j_gene: TRBJ1-4
v_gene: TRBV2
abundance: -
d_gene: TRBD1

CDR3aa: CASSVVGGRETEAFF
CDR3nt: TGTGCCAGCAGCGTAGTTGGGGGCAGGGAAACTGAAGCTTTCTTT
j_gene: TRBJ1-1
v_gene: TRBV9
abundance: few
d_gene: -

CDR3aa: CASSRGGTGELFF
CDR3nt: TGTGCCAGCAGCCGGGGGGGGACCGGGGAGCTGTTTTTT
j_gene: TRBJ2-2
v_gene: TRBV28
abundance: -
d_gene: TRBD2

CDR3aa: CASSPSSSYNEQFF
CDR3nt: TGTGCCAGCAGCCCCTCCAGCTCCTACAATGAGCAGTTCTTC
j_gene: TRBJ2-1
v_gene: TRBV5-4
abundance: -
d_gene: -

CDR3aa: CASSLERAGGYGYTF
CDR3nt: TGTGCCAGCAGCTTGGAAAGGGCAGGGGGCTATGGCTACACCTTC
j_gene: TRBJ1-2
v_gene: TRBV5-8
abundance: once
d_gene: TRBD1

CDR3aa: CASRLRQGSREQYF
CDR3nt: TGTGCAAGTCGCTTAAGACAGGGATCGAGGGAGCAGTACTTC
j_gene: TRBJ2-7
v_gene: TRBV12-2
abundance: -
d_gene: -

CDR3aa: CASSPAFGWEQYF
CDR3nt: TGTGCCAGCAGCCCGGCCTTCGGGTGGGAGCAGTACTTC
j_gene: TRBJ2-7
v_gene: TRBV7-2
abundance: -
d_gene: -

CDR3aa: CSVAPSGGLQETQYF
CDR3nt: TGCAGCGTGGCCCCTAGCGGGGGCCTCCAAGAGACCCAGTACTTC
j_gene: TRBJ2-5
v_gene: TRBV29-1
abundance: -
d_gene: TRBD2

CDR3aa: CASSPRTSGSTEQYF
CDR3nt: TGTGCCAGCAGTCCCAGGACTAGCGGGAGTACCGAGCAGTACTTC
j_gene: TRBJ2-7
v_gene: TRBV6-1
abundance: -
d_gene: TRBD2

CDR3aa: CASSRDRYYTF
CDR3nt: TGTGCCAGCAGCCGGGACAGATACTACACCTTC
j_gene: TRBJ1-2
v_gene: TRBV28
abundance: -
d_gene: TRBD1

CDR3aa: CASTSGRKPTDTQYF
CDR3nt: TGTGCCAGCACTAGCGGGAGGAAACCCACAGATACGCAGTATTTT
j_gene: TRBJ2-3
v_gene: TRBV9
abundance: -
d_gene: TRBD2

CDR3aa: CASRGQGLHYEQYF
CDR3nt: TGTGCCAGCAGGGGACAGGGTCTCCACTACGAGCAGTACTTC
j_gene: TRBJ2-7
v_gene: TRBV27
abundance: -
d_gene: TRBD1

CDR3aa: CASRRDRDQPQHF
CDR3nt: TGTGCCAGCAGGCGGGACAGGGATCAGCCCCAGCATTTT
j_gene: TRBJ1-5
v_gene: TRBV2
abundance: -
d_gene: TRBD1

CDR3aa: CASSFEDSNQPQHF
CDR3nt: TGTGCCAGCAGTTTCGAGGATAGCAATCAGCCCCAGCATTTT
j_gene: TRBJ1-5
v_gene: TRBV28
abundance: -
d_gene: -

CDR3aa: CASRQSTGANQPQHF
CDR3nt: TGTGCCAGCAGGCAATCGACAGGGGCAAATCAGCCCCAGCATTTT
j_gene: TRBJ1-5
v_gene: TRBV6-1
abundance: -
d_gene: TRBD1

CDR3aa: CAWSPRGNTEAFF
CDR3nt: TGTGCCTGGTCACCTAGGGGGAACACTGAAGCTTTCTTT
j_gene: TRBJ1-1
v_gene: TRBV30
abundance: -
d_gene: -

CDR3aa: CASSPSIPRNTEAFF
CDR3nt: TGTGCCAGCTCACCAAGTATTCCCAGGAACACTGAAGCTTTCTTT
j_gene: TRBJ1-1
v_gene: TRBV18
abundance: -
d_gene: -

CDR3aa: CASSLTGGAAYGYTF
CDR3nt: TGTGCCAGCAGCTTAACAGGGGGCGCGGCCTATGGCTACACCTTC
j_gene: TRBJ1-2
v_gene: TRBV5-4
abundance: -
d_gene: TRBD1

CDR3aa: CASSVYNTEAFF
CDR3nt: TGTGCCAGCAGTGTATATAACACTGAAGCTTTCTTT
j_gene: TRBJ1-1
v_gene: TRBV2
abundance: -
d_gene: -

CDR3aa: CASRGQGLTGELFF
CDR3nt: TGTGCCAGCAGGGGACAGGGCTTGACCGGGGAGCTGTTTTTT
j_gene: TRBJ2-2
v_gene: TRBV6-5
abundance: -
d_gene: TRBD1

CDR3aa: CASSLLAQPGTEAFF
CDR3nt: TGTGCCAGCAGCTTGTTGGCCCAGCCGGGGACTGAAGCTTTCTTT
j_gene: TRBJ1-1
v_gene: TRBV5-4
abundance: -
d_gene: -

CDR3aa: CASSLSGQDGGFF
CDR3nt: TGTGCCAGCAGTTTGAGTGGTCAGGATGGAGGTTTCTTT
j_gene: TRBJ1-1
v_gene: TRBV28
abundance: once
d_gene: -

CDR3aa: CASSYGTSSYEQYF
CDR3nt: TGTGCCAGCAGTTACGGGACTAGCTCCTACGAGCAGTACTTC
j_gene: TRBJ2-7
v_gene: TRBV6-5
abundance: -
d_gene: TRBD2

CDR3aa: CASSLVPGKLFF
CDR3nt: TGTGCCAGCAGCTTAGTACCCGGAAAACTGTTTTTT
j_gene: TRBJ1-4
v_gene: TRBV7-8
abundance: -
d_gene: -

CDR3aa: CASSMGDRGYEQYF
CDR3nt: TGTGCCAGTAGTATGGGGGACAGGGGATACGAGCAGTACTTC
j_gene: TRBJ2-7
v_gene: TRBV19
abundance: -
d_gene: TRBD1

CDR3aa: CASRAEVVEAFF
CDR3nt: TGTGCCAGCAGAGCTGAGGTGGTAGAAGCTTTCTTT
j_gene: TRBJ1-1
v_gene: TRBV2
abundance: -
d_gene: -

CDR3aa: CASSVDRGSGYTF
CDR3nt: TGTGCCAGCAGCGTGGACAGGGGAAGTGGCTACACCTTC
j_gene: TRBJ1-2
v_gene: TRBV7-3
abundance: -
d_gene: TRBD1

CDR3aa: CASSRGGPDEQFF
CDR3nt: TGCGCCAGCAGCCGAGGGGGCCCAGATGAGCAGTTCTTC
j_gene: TRBJ2-1
v_gene: TRBV4-1
abundance: -
d_gene: TRBD1

CDR3aa: CSVYRDIEAFF
CDR3nt: TGCAGCGTTTACAGGGATATTGAAGCTTTCTTT
j_gene: TRBJ1-1
v_gene: TRBV29-1
abundance: few
d_gene: -

CDR3aa: CASSSGTGLGTQYF
CDR3nt: TGTGCCAGCAGTTCCGGGACAGGGCTAGGTACGCAGTATTTT
j_gene: TRBJ2-3
v_gene: TRBV6-1
abundance: -
d_gene: TRBD1

CDR3aa: CASSLSDGSNTGELFF
CDR3nt: TGTGCCAGCAGCTTATCCGACGGGTCGAACACCGGGGAGCTGTTTTTT
j_gene: TRBJ2-2
v_gene: TRBV7-7
abundance: -
d_gene: -

CDR3aa: CASHKGGSSYNEQFF
CDR3nt: TGTGCCAGCCACAAGGGCGGGAGCTCCTACAATGAGCAGTTCTTC
j_gene: TRBJ2-1
v_gene: TRBV2
abundance: -
d_gene: TRBD2

CDR3aa: CASSPGQGNSYEQYF
CDR3nt: TGTGCCAGCTCACCTGGACAGGGAAATTCCTACGAGCAGTACTTC
j_gene: TRBJ2-7
v_gene: TRBV18
abundance: -
d_gene: TRBD1

CDR3aa: CASSQVSGLLYEQFF
CDR3nt: TGCGCCAGCAGCCAAGTGTCAGGGTTACTCTATGAGCAGTTCTTC
j_gene: TRBJ2-1
v_gene: TRBV4-1
abundance: -
d_gene: -

CDR3aa: CSALTVIPYEQYF
CDR3nt: TGCAGCGCCCTGACAGTGATTCCCTACGAGCAGTACTTC
j_gene: TRBJ2-7
v_gene: TRBV29-1
abundance: -
d_gene: -

CDR3aa: CASSQAGVLTDTQYF
CDR3nt: TGCGCCAGCAGCCAGGCGGGTGTGCTCACAGATACGCAGTATTTT
j_gene: TRBJ2-3
v_gene: TRBV4-1
abundance: -
d_gene: -

CDR3aa: CASSPIQGTTEAFF
CDR3nt: TGTGCCAGCTCACCTATACAGGGAACAACTGAAGCTTTCTTT
j_gene: TRBJ1-1
v_gene: TRBV18
abundance: once
d_gene: -

CDR3aa: CASRRGSGEADTQYF
CDR3nt: TGCGCCAGCAGAAGGGGTAGCGGGGAAGCAGATACGCAGTATTTT
j_gene: TRBJ2-3
v_gene: TRBV5-1
abundance: once
d_gene: TRBD2

CDR3aa: CASSPRTSATYEQYF
CDR3nt: TGTGCCAGCAGTCCCCGGACTAGCGCTACCTACGAGCAGTACTTC
j_gene: TRBJ2-7
v_gene: TRBV6-1
abundance: -
d_gene: TRBD2

CDR3aa: CASSLAGGNNEQFF
CDR3nt: TGTGCCAGCAGCTTAGCGGGGGGAAATAATGAGCAGTTCTTC
j_gene: TRBJ2-1
v_gene: TRBV7-3
abundance: -
d_gene: TRBD2

CDR3aa: CASSLRLAGPGEQFF
CDR3nt: TGTGCCAGCAGTTTAAGACTAGCGGGACCGGGTGAGCAGTTCTTC
j_gene: TRBJ2-1
v_gene: TRBV28
abundance: -
d_gene: TRBD2

CDR3aa: CASSLQGYEQFF
CDR3nt: TGTGCCAGCTCATTACAGGGTTATGAGCAGTTCTTC
j_gene: TRBJ2-1
v_gene: TRBV18
abundance: -
d_gene: -

CDR3aa: CASRRGQNQPQHF
CDR3nt: TGTGCCAGTAGACGGGGACAGAATCAGCCCCAGCATTTT
j_gene: TRBJ1-5
v_gene: TRBV19
abundance: -
d_gene: TRBD1

CDR3aa: CASSPDRGRVSGANVLTF
CDR3nt: TGTGCCAGCAGTCCGGACAGGGGGCGGGTATCTGGGGCCAACGTCCTGACTTTC
j_gene: TRBJ2-6
v_gene: TRBV27
abundance: -
d_gene: TRBD1

CDR3aa: CATDWGGSSYNEQFF
CDR3nt: TGTGCCACGGACTGGGGGGGGAGCTCCTACAATGAGCAGTTCTTC
j_gene: TRBJ2-1
v_gene: TRBV7-2
abundance: -
d_gene: TRBD2